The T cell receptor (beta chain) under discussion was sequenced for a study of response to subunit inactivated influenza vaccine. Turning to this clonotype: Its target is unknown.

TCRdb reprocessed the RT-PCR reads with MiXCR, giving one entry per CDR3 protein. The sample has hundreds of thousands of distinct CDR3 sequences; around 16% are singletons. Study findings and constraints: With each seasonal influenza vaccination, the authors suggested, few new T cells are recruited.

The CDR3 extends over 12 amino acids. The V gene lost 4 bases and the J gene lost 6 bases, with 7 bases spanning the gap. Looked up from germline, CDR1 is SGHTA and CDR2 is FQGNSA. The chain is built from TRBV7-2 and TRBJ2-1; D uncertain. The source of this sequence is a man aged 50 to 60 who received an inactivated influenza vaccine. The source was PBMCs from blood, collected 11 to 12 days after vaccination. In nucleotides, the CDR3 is TGTGCCAGCAGCTCCCCTTTCAATGAGCAGTTCTTC. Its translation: CASSSPFNEQFF.